A selection of T cell receptor beta chains follows, all from one sample in a study of shared clonotypes between healthy human individuals. Sequenced by immunoSEQ multiplex PCR; TCRdb stores in-frame clones only, minus some. The data contain some 2,500,000 clones, 90% to 95% of them seen just once; the ten biggest clones take up 0.36%. Sequencing was performed on naive CD4+ T cells from PBMCs. The receptors originated from a young man in good health. Some clones in this sample may be carry-over from other donors' samples. The CDR3 runs from the conserved cysteine through the conserved F or W. Fields, in order: clone size, D gene, V gene, J gene, CDR3 DNA, CDR3 protein. The D gene is left open where the match is weak. The listing skips clone size in some rows; elsewhere it reads once, few, many or a size class.

clone_size: NA
d_call: NA
v_call: TRBV4-1
j_call: TRBJ1-1
cdr3_nt: TGCGCCAGCAGCCAAGACCCCCCACAAAGCCAGAACACTGAAGCTTTCTTT
cdr3_aa: CASSQDPPQSQNTEAFF

clone_size: NA
d_call: NA
v_call: TRBV11-2
j_call: TRBJ1-6
cdr3_nt: TGTGCCAGCAGCTTAGTCCCCTCGACTTCCCGCTATAATTCACCCCTCCACTTT
cdr3_aa: CASSLVPSTSRYNSPLHF

clone_size: NA
d_call: NA
v_call: TRBV4-2
j_call: TRBJ2-2
cdr3_nt: TGTGCCAGCAGCCCGCGCCCGAACACCGGGGAGCTGTTTTTT
cdr3_aa: CASSPRPNTGELFF

clone_size: NA
d_call: TRBD1
v_call: TRBV11-2
j_call: TRBJ2-7
cdr3_nt: TGTGCCAGCAGGGAAGAGGGGGCCGAGCAGTACTTC
cdr3_aa: CASREEGAEQYF

clone_size: NA
d_call: NA
v_call: TRBV9
j_call: TRBJ1-1
cdr3_nt: TGTGCCAGCAGCGTAGCCCCCGAATCTGAAGCTTTCTTT
cdr3_aa: CASSVAPESEAFF

clone_size: once
d_call: NA
v_call: TRBV6-6
j_call: TRBJ1-3
cdr3_nt: TGTGCCAGCAGTTTAAAGGGGTGGGACACCATATATTTT
cdr3_aa: CASSLKGWDTIYF

clone_size: NA
d_call: NA
v_call: TRBV7-2
j_call: TRBJ1-2
cdr3_nt: TGTGCCAGCAGCTCCCTAGGGGGGCAGGGCACTAACTATGGCTACACCTTC
cdr3_aa: CASSSLGGQGTNYGYTF

clone_size: once
d_call: NA
v_call: TRBV6-1
j_call: TRBJ2-3
cdr3_nt: TGTGCCAGCAGTGACGCAGGCGGTTGGGTGGATACGCAGTATTTT
cdr3_aa: CASSDAGGWVDTQYF

clone_size: NA
d_call: NA
v_call: TRBV28
j_call: TRBJ1-2
cdr3_nt: TGTGCCAGCAGTGTATCCTCAGGTTTGGGTCGGTATGGCTACACCTTC
cdr3_aa: CASSVSSGLGRYGYTF

clone_size: NA
d_call: NA
v_call: TRBV7-9
j_call: TRBJ2-1
cdr3_nt: TGTGCCAGCAGCTCCTACTCTAAAAGGAGGGCGAATGAGCAGTTCTTC
cdr3_aa: CASSSYSKRRANEQFF

clone_size: NA
d_call: NA
v_call: TRBV5-1
j_call: TRBJ1-1
cdr3_nt: TGCGCCAGCAGCTTGGCAGTGAGGGGGGAGGATGTGGCTTTCTTT
cdr3_aa: CASSLAVRGEDVAFF

clone_size: NA
d_call: TRBD1
v_call: TRBV10-3
j_call: TRBJ2-3
cdr3_nt: TGTGCCATCAGGCGACAGGGAGCAGATACGCAGTATTTT
cdr3_aa: CAIRRQGADTQYF

clone_size: NA
d_call: NA
v_call: TRBV9
j_call: TRBJ1-3
cdr3_nt: TGTGCCAGCAGCGCGGGGGGCAGAGTAGGAAACACCATATATTTT
cdr3_aa: CASSAGGRVGNTIYF

clone_size: NA
d_call: NA
v_call: TRBV15
j_call: TRBJ1-5
cdr3_nt: TGTGCCACCAGCGAACCGGGGTTCGGGAAACCCCAGCATTTT
cdr3_aa: CATSEPGFGKPQHF

clone_size: NA
d_call: TRBD1
v_call: TRBV7-2
j_call: TRBJ1-3
cdr3_nt: TGTGCCAGCAGCACCGGACAGGGGGCTGGAAACACCATATATTTT
cdr3_aa: CASSTGQGAGNTIYF

clone_size: NA
d_call: NA
v_call: TRBV7-3
j_call: TRBJ2-5
cdr3_nt: TGTGCCAGCAGCTGGGGATCCGAGGGGGAGACCCAGTACTTC
cdr3_aa: CASSWGSEGETQYF

clone_size: NA
d_call: NA
v_call: TRBV7-2
j_call: TRBJ2-3
cdr3_nt: TGTGCCAGCAGCCGACTCGCGGGATGGGGCACAGATACGCAGTATTTT
cdr3_aa: CASSRLAGWGTDTQYF

clone_size: NA
d_call: NA
v_call: TRBV5-1
j_call: TRBJ2-7
cdr3_nt: TGCGCCAGCAGCTTGGAACCCAGGGGAAGCTACGAGCAGTACTTC
cdr3_aa: CASSLEPRGSYEQYF

clone_size: NA
d_call: TRBD1
v_call: TRBV5-6
j_call: TRBJ1-1
cdr3_nt: TGTGCCAGCAGGCGGACAGGGGCCAACACTGAAGCTTTCTTT
cdr3_aa: CASRRTGANTEAFF

clone_size: NA
d_call: NA
v_call: TRBV15
j_call: TRBJ2-7
cdr3_nt: TGTGCCACCAGCAGAGATATATCAGGACTCGAGGGCGAGCAGTACTTC
cdr3_aa: CATSRDISGLEGEQYF

clone_size: NA
d_call: TRBD2
v_call: TRBV2
j_call: TRBJ2-5
cdr3_nt: TGTGCCAGTAGCGGGGAAGGGGAGACCCAGTACTTC
cdr3_aa: CASSGEGETQYF

clone_size: NA
d_call: TRBD2
v_call: TRBV6-6
j_call: TRBJ2-1
cdr3_nt: TGTGCCAGCAGCTCCGGGGGACTAGCGGTCAATGAGCAGTTCTTC
cdr3_aa: CASSSGGLAVNEQFF

clone_size: NA
d_call: TRBD1
v_call: TRBV6-5
j_call: TRBJ2-5
cdr3_nt: TGTGCCAGCAGTCTCGGGGGACAGGGCCCGTCGGAGCAGTACTTC
cdr3_aa: CASSLGGQGPSEQYF

clone_size: NA
d_call: NA
v_call: TRBV6-5
j_call: TRBJ1-2
cdr3_nt: TGTGCCAGCAGTTACTCCTGGTTCACGGGCTACACCTTC
cdr3_aa: CASSYSWFTGYTF

clone_size: once
d_call: TRBD1
v_call: TRBV9
j_call: TRBJ1-4
cdr3_nt: TGTGCCAGCAGCGTCAGGCAGGGGGGTGAAAAACTGTTTTTT
cdr3_aa: CASSVRQGGEKLFF

clone_size: once
d_call: TRBD1
v_call: TRBV4-1
j_call: TRBJ1-6
cdr3_nt: TGCGCCAGCAGTCCGGGAGGGGGCCCCAGTTCACCCCTCCACTTT
cdr3_aa: CASSPGGGPSSPLHF

clone_size: NA
d_call: NA
v_call: TRBV18
j_call: TRBJ2-7
cdr3_nt: TGTGCCAGCTCACCACCGGGGTTCTACGAGCAGTACTTC
cdr3_aa: CASSPPGFYEQYF

clone_size: NA
d_call: NA
v_call: TRBV11-3
j_call: TRBJ1-3
cdr3_nt: TGTGCCAGCAGCTTAGAGACCGGGACGGTCTCTGGAAACACCATATATTTT
cdr3_aa: CASSLETGTVSGNTIYF

clone_size: NA
d_call: NA
v_call: TRBV5-1
j_call: TRBJ1-1
cdr3_nt: TGCGCCAGCAGCTTGATCGCAGAGGCTGGGACCACTGAAGCTTTCTTT
cdr3_aa: CASSLIAEAGTTEAFF

clone_size: NA
d_call: NA
v_call: TRBV6-6
j_call: TRBJ1-4
cdr3_nt: TGTGCCAGCAAAAGTGGCCAGGGGAATGAAAAACTGTTTTTT
cdr3_aa: CASKSGQGNEKLFF

clone_size: NA
d_call: NA
v_call: TRBV4-2
j_call: TRBJ1-5
cdr3_nt: TGTGCCAGCAGCCAAGATCGCCAGGCCCATCAGCCCCAGCATTTT
cdr3_aa: CASSQDRQAHQPQHF

clone_size: NA
d_call: TRBD2
v_call: TRBV19
j_call: TRBJ2-4
cdr3_nt: TGTGCCAGTAGTACTAGCGGGAGCATAAACATTCAGTACTTC
cdr3_aa: CASSTSGSINIQYF

clone_size: once
d_call: NA
v_call: TRBV18
j_call: TRBJ2-1
cdr3_nt: TGTGCCAGCTCACCAAGAGTCAATGAGCAGTTCTTC
cdr3_aa: CASSPRVNEQFF

clone_size: NA
d_call: TRBD1
v_call: TRBV28
j_call: TRBJ1-5
cdr3_nt: TGTGCCAGCAGCTCCGGACAGGGCAATCAGCCCCAGCATTTT
cdr3_aa: CASSSGQGNQPQHF

clone_size: once
d_call: NA
v_call: TRBV9
j_call: TRBJ1-3
cdr3_nt: TGTGCCAGCAGCGTAGAGGACAGAGGAAACACCATATATTTT
cdr3_aa: CASSVEDRGNTIYF

clone_size: few
d_call: NA
v_call: TRBV19
j_call: TRBJ1-5
cdr3_nt: TGTGCCAGTAGTAGGGCCAGTGGGAATCAGCCCCAGCATTTT
cdr3_aa: CASSRASGNQPQHF

clone_size: NA
d_call: NA
v_call: TRBV28
j_call: TRBJ2-4
cdr3_nt: TGTGCCAGCAGTTTATGGGGAAACAGTCAAAACATTCAGTACTTC
cdr3_aa: CASSLWGNSQNIQYF

clone_size: NA
d_call: NA
v_call: TRBV28
j_call: TRBJ2-3
cdr3_nt: TGTGCCAGCAGTTTACCCGGACATAGCACAGATACGCAGTATTTT
cdr3_aa: CASSLPGHSTDTQYF

clone_size: NA
d_call: TRBD1
v_call: TRBV5-1
j_call: TRBJ1-1
cdr3_nt: TGCGCCAGCAGCCCGGGACAGGGGATTGTGATTGGCGCTGAAGCTTTCTTT
cdr3_aa: CASSPGQGIVIGAEAFF

clone_size: NA
d_call: NA
v_call: TRBV28
j_call: TRBJ2-2
cdr3_nt: TGTGCCAGCAGTTTCCCAGGGGATGTCGGGGAGCTGTTTTTT
cdr3_aa: CASSFPGDVGELFF

clone_size: once
d_call: NA
v_call: TRBV21-1
j_call: TRBJ2-7
cdr3_nt: TGTGCCAGCAGCAAAGGCTGGGGACTAGCGGGAGTCTTGGAGCAGTACTTC
cdr3_aa: CASSKGWGLAGVLEQYF

clone_size: NA
d_call: TRBD1
v_call: TRBV18
j_call: TRBJ2-2
cdr3_nt: TGTGCCAGCTCACCGGACAGGGGTGGCACCGGGGAGCTGTTTTTT
cdr3_aa: CASSPDRGGTGELFF

clone_size: NA
d_call: NA
v_call: TRBV5-8
j_call: TRBJ2-7
cdr3_nt: TGTGCCAGCAGCTTGGCCATCCGCGCCCGGGACTACGAGCAGTACTTC
cdr3_aa: CASSLAIRARDYEQYF

clone_size: NA
d_call: NA
v_call: TRBV11-2
j_call: TRBJ2-7
cdr3_nt: TGTGCCAGCAGCCCAATATCGAGAAGGGCAGGAAACTTCTACGAGCAGTACTTC
cdr3_aa: CASSPISRRAGNFYEQYF

clone_size: NA
d_call: NA
v_call: TRBV10-3
j_call: TRBJ2-7
cdr3_nt: TGTGCCATCAGTGGCGGGCAGGGCTCCTACGAGCAGTACTTC
cdr3_aa: CAISGGQGSYEQYF

clone_size: NA
d_call: NA
v_call: TRBV11-3
j_call: TRBJ2-5
cdr3_nt: TGTGCCAGCAGCTTATCGGCCCCCTTGCAAGAGACCCAGTACTTC
cdr3_aa: CASSLSAPLQETQYF

clone_size: NA
d_call: TRBD2
v_call: TRBV7-2
j_call: TRBJ2-3
cdr3_nt: TGTGCCAGCAGCAAGGGACTAGTGCCAGATACGCAGTATTTT
cdr3_aa: CASSKGLVPDTQYF

clone_size: NA
d_call: NA
v_call: TRBV28
j_call: TRBJ1-2
cdr3_nt: TGTGCCAGCAGTTCGTCAGACGGTGGCTACACCTTC
cdr3_aa: CASSSSDGGYTF

clone_size: NA
d_call: NA
v_call: TRBV18
j_call: TRBJ1-2
cdr3_nt: TGTGCCAGCTCACAAAGACAGGTTAACTATGGCTACACCTTC
cdr3_aa: CASSQRQVNYGYTF

clone_size: NA
d_call: NA
v_call: TRBV5-4
j_call: TRBJ2-1
cdr3_nt: TGTGCCAGCAGCTTCTCCCGTGGGGGACTCTCCTACAATGAGCAGTTCTTC
cdr3_aa: CASSFSRGGLSYNEQFF

clone_size: NA
d_call: NA
v_call: TRBV30
j_call: TRBJ2-7
cdr3_nt: TGTGCTTGGAGTGTAAGGTCGGTGCATAGCCCGGTCGAGCAGTACTTC
cdr3_aa: CAWSVRSVHSPVEQYF

clone_size: NA
d_call: NA
v_call: TRBV5-5
j_call: TRBJ2-7
cdr3_nt: TGTGCCAGCAGTGTCGCACGGACTTCCTCCTACGAGCAGTACTTC
cdr3_aa: CASSVARTSSYEQYF

clone_size: once
d_call: TRBD2
v_call: TRBV6-5
j_call: TRBJ2-3
cdr3_nt: TGTGCCAGCACCCCCCCAGGGGCGGGAGGACATACGCAGTATTTT
cdr3_aa: CASTPPGAGGHTQYF

clone_size: once
d_call: NA
v_call: TRBV2
j_call: TRBJ1-5
cdr3_nt: TGTGCCAGCAGTGAAGCGGGACATAGCAATCAGCCCCAGCATTTT
cdr3_aa: CASSEAGHSNQPQHF

clone_size: few
d_call: NA
v_call: TRBV29-1
j_call: TRBJ1-1
cdr3_nt: TGCAGCTTGAGGGAGGAGAACACTGAAGCTTTCTTT
cdr3_aa: CSLREENTEAFF

clone_size: NA
d_call: NA
v_call: TRBV7-9
j_call: TRBJ2-5
cdr3_nt: TGTGCCAGCACTGACCGAAGATTAAGTCAAGAGACCCAGTACTTC
cdr3_aa: CASTDRRLSQETQYF